This entry lists 4 T cell receptor beta chains sequenced from one sample in a study of identical twins. TCRdb ran MiXCR on the 5' RACE reads and lists one entry per CDR3 protein. The table has 270,000 or so distinct CDR3 sequences, about 8.3% seen once. The sample was also reused in another study, on yellow fever vaccine responses in identical twins.

Sequencing was done on a sample of CD8+ T cells sorted from blood. The source of these receptors is a woman aged 18-29 years in good health.

This clonotype was seen at least ten times. The rearrangement uses TRBV9 and TRBJ2-7; D gene ambiguous. This CDR3 has 13 residues. Germline-derived CDR1 and CDR2 are SGDLS and YYNGEE. V was shortened by 3 bases and J by 4 bases, with 11 bases between the two germline ends. Written as DNA, the CDR3 is TGTGCCAGCAGCGCCCTCCAGGATTACGAGCAGTACTTC. Translating gives CASSALQDYEQYF.

J is TRBJ2-7 and V is TRBV28; D gene uncertain. Between the trimmed V and J ends, which lost 3 bases and 1 base, there was a span of 16 bases. CDR3 size: 16 residues. The germline CDR1 and CDR2 sequences are MDHEN and SYDVKM. CDR3: CASSLGYGGRSYEQYF. The CDR3 DNA follows: TGTGCCAGCAGTTTGGGTTATGGTGGGCGTTCCTACGAGCAGTACTTC.

This clonotype was counted many times. The rearrangement uses TRBV25-1 and TRBJ1-2; 9 bases are a match to TRBD1. The CDR3 extends over 15 amino acids. Trimming took 1 base from V and 5 from J; bases not matched to a gene: 5. Germline V gives CDR1 MGHDK, CDR2 SYGVNS. The CDR3 DNA follows: TGTGCCAGCAGTGAATCAGGACAGGGGATGTATGGCTACACCTTC. This translates into CASSESGQGMYGYTF.

The V call is TRBV20-1, the J call TRBJ2-3; D unclear. This CDR3 has 13 amino acids. Trimming shortened V by 2 bases and J by 6 bases, and 12 bases separated the two germline ends. Looked up from germline, CDR1 is DFQATT and CDR2 is SNEGSKA (reference sequence). The DNA for the CDR3 is TGCAGTGCTAGAATGGTAGCTTCGGATACGCAGTATTTT. Its protein product is CSARMVASDTQYF.